What follows describes a single T cell receptor (beta chain). This sample was included in a study of blood T cell repertoires in COVID-19. The data were produced by immunoSEQ multiplex PCR, yet TCRdb's version contains in-frame clones alone and is incomplete. Of about 340,000 clones in the sample, 92% were seen once. CDR3 length: 15 amino acids. The germline V gene encodes CDR1 LGHNA and CDR2 YNFKEQ. The V and J ends lost 5 bases and 1 base, in that order; junction bases with no gene match: 5. The rearrangement uses TRBV4-2 and TRBJ2-1, with 7 bases that match TRBD1. What was sequenced was PBMCs or T cells enriched from blood (not recorded which). This sequence originates from a woman aged 25 to 39 who had recovered from COVID-19. CDR3 loop: CASSAHRGSYNEQFF. The CDR3 DNA is TGTGCCAGCAGCGCACACAGGGGATCCTACAATGAGCAGTTCTTC.